Each of the 6 T cell receptor beta chains below was sequenced from the same sample in a study of cytomegalovirus exposure and HLA in healthy donors. The protocol was immunoSEQ multiplex PCR, while the TCRdb copy is restricted to in-frame clones and leaves out a portion. The repertoire holds about 180,000 clones, about 85% seen once, with about a sixth in the top ten. Material: PBMCs. These TCRs come from a man aged 18 to 30 in good health and CMV-seropositive.

V usage is TRBV29-1 and J usage is TRBJ2-1, with 9 bases that match TRBD1. CDR1 SQVTM and CDR2 ANQGSEA come from the germline V gene. V shed 0 bases and J 2 bases; nucleotides not matched to a gene: 5. The length of the CDR3 is 16 residues. The CDR3 DNA reads as TGCAGCGTTGAAGAAGAGGACAGGGGAGCCTACAATGAGCAGTTCTTC. Its protein is CSVEEEDRGAYNEQFF.

This clone has more than one count but fewer than ten. The V call is TRBV5-4, the J call TRBJ2-3; weak D call: TRBD2 (6 bases). Trimming cost V 2 bases and J 4 bases, with 14 bases left between them. Germline-derived CDR1 and CDR2 are SGHNT and YYREEE (reference sequence). This CDR3 is 15 amino acids long. CDR3 sequence: CASSLRLLASDTQYF. CDR3 bases: TGTGCCAGCAGCTTAAGATTACTAGCCTCAGATACGCAGTATTTT.

The chain employs TRBV11-2 and TRBJ2-7; perhaps TRBD2 as D (6 bases). V gave up 0 bases and J gave up 1 base, with 25 bases separating them. The length of the CDR3 is 20 residues. CDR1 is SGHAT and CDR2 is FQNNGV in the germline V gene. For the CDR3, the DNA is TGTGCCAGCAGCTTAGAGTTTAGCGCGGGACTTGTTGGGGGGTCCTACGAGCAGTACTTC. Amino acids: CASSLEFSAGLVGGSYEQYF. Filled out from reference TRBV11-2 and TRBJ2-7, the complete variable domain reads EAGVAQSPRYKIIEKRQSVAFWCNPISGHATLYWYQQILGQGPKLLIQFQNNGVVDDSQLPKDRFSAERLKGVDSTLKIQPAKLEDSAVYLCASSLEFSAGLVGGSYEQYFGPGTRLTVT.

The V call is TRBV7-9, the J call TRBJ2-7; 9 positions match TRBD2. The CDR3 is made up of 15 amino acids. After removal of 3 bases from V and 7 bases from J, the junction contained 10 bases not matched to a gene. Germline-derived CDR1 and CDR2 are SEHNR and FQNEAQ (reference sequence). CDR3: CASSLVAGVLEEQYF. In nucleotides, the CDR3 is TGTGCCAGCAGCTTGGTAGCGGGAGTGCTGGAAGAGCAGTACTTC.

V and J are TRBV11-2 and TRBJ2-3; TRBD2 matches 7 bases. The CDR3 spans 17 residues. J lost 2 bases, V lost 0 bases, and 8 bases had no gene match. CDR1 and CDR2 from the germline V gene are SGHAT and FQNNGV. DNA for the CDR3: TGTGCCAGCAGCTTAGATTGGTGGCGGGGGAACACAGATACGCAGTATTTT. Translated: CASSLDWWRGNTDTQYF. Filled out from reference TRBV11-2 and TRBJ2-3, the complete variable domain reads EAGVAQSPRYKIIEKRQSVAFWCNPISGHATLYWYQQILGQGPKLLIQFQNNGVVDDSQLPKDRFSAERLKGVDSTLKIQPAKLEDSAVYLCASSLDWWRGNTDTQYFGPGTRLTVL.

The chain carries TRBV4-1 and TRBJ2-2, with D possibly being TRBD1 (6 bases). Germline values: CDR1 MGHRA, CDR2 YSYEKL. The CDR3 is 19 amino acids. V shed 4 bases and J shed 2 bases, with 23 bases lying between them. The CDR3 loop reads CASSREVLVGAGNTGELFF. CDR3 DNA sequence: TGCGCCAGCAGCCGAGAGGTCCTTGTGGGGGCGGGTAACACCGGGGAGCTGTTTTTT.